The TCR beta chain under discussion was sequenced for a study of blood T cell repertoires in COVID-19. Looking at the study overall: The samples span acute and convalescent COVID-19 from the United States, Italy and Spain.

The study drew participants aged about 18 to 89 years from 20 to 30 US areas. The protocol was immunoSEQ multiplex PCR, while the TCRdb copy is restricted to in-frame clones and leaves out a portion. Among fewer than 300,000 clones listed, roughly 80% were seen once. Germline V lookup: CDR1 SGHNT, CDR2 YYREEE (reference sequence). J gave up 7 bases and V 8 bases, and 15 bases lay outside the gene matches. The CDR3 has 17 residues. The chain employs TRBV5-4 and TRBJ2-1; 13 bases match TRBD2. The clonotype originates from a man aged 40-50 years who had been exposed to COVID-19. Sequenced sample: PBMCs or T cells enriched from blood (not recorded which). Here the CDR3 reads CASPGEGLAGVGNEQFF. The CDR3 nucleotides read TGTGCCAGTCCGGGGGAAGGACTAGCGGGAGTGGGTAATGAGCAGTTCTTC.